These T cell receptor beta chains were read from a single sample in a study of blood T cell repertoires in COVID-19. Data came from immunoSEQ multiplex PCR; TCRdb stores just in-frame clones and leaves some out. The sample lists some 150,000 clones, about nine tenths occurring once. The specimen was peripheral blood. The source of these receptors is a man aged 50 to 59 with active COVID-19. CDR3s include the opening cysteine and the closing phenylalanine or tryptophan. The order of the fields is V gene, J gene, clone size, D gene, CDR3 DNA, CDR3 protein. D genes are given only for firm matches. Clone size is given for some rows only: seen once, a few or many times, or a class if the clone is expanded.

V gene: TRBV7-2
J gene: TRBJ2-3
clone size: -
D gene: -
CDR3 DNA: TGTGCCAGCAGCTTAGGCGGGGGCCTAAGTACAGATACGCAGTATTTT
CDR3 protein: CASSLGGGLSTDTQYF

V gene: TRBV3-1/TRBV3-2
J gene: TRBJ2-1
clone size: -
D gene: TRBD2
CDR3 DNA: TGTGCCAGCAGCCAAGTGACTAGCGGGGGGAAAAATGAGCAGTTCTTC
CDR3 protein: CASSQVTSGGKNEQFF

V gene: TRBV6-5
J gene: TRBJ2-3
clone size: -
D gene: -
CDR3 DNA: TGTGCCAGCAGTTACAGCGGAGCAGATACGCAGTATTTT
CDR3 protein: CASSYSGADTQYF

V gene: TRBV10-2
J gene: TRBJ1-2
clone size: -
D gene: -
CDR3 DNA: TGCGCCAGCAGTCCCCCCTCCGGGAGCTCGGGCGGCTACACCTTC
CDR3 protein: CASSPPSGSSGGYTF

V gene: TRBV2
J gene: TRBJ1-3
clone size: -
D gene: -
CDR3 DNA: TGTGCCAGCAGTGTTGGGGGGGGCGATGGAAACACCATATATTTT
CDR3 protein: CASSVGGGDGNTIYF

V gene: TRBV5-4
J gene: TRBJ1-5
clone size: -
D gene: -
CDR3 DNA: TGTGCCAGCAGCTCCAGGGATAGCAATCAGCCCCAGCATTTT
CDR3 protein: CASSSRDSNQPQHF

V gene: TRBV6-1
J gene: TRBJ1-1
clone size: -
D gene: -
CDR3 DNA: TGTGCCAGCAGTGAGGCCGTGAGAGGGACTGAAGCTTTCTTT
CDR3 protein: CASSEAVRGTEAFF

V gene: TRBV4-1
J gene: TRBJ2-2
clone size: -
D gene: TRBD1
CDR3 DNA: TGCGCCAGCAGTAGGGGGCAGACTAACACCGGGGAGCTGTTTTTT
CDR3 protein: CASSRGQTNTGELFF

V gene: TRBV5-4
J gene: TRBJ2-2
clone size: -
D gene: TRBD1
CDR3 DNA: TGTGCCAGCAGCATCCGACAGGGTGGCACCGGGGAGCTGTTTTTT
CDR3 protein: CASSIRQGGTGELFF

V gene: TRBV5-5
J gene: TRBJ1-1
clone size: few
D gene: -
CDR3 DNA: TGTGCCAGCAGCTTTATGGGGGGAAACACTGAAGCTTTCTTT
CDR3 protein: CASSFMGGNTEAFF

V gene: TRBV19
J gene: TRBJ1-2
clone size: -
D gene: -
CDR3 DNA: TGTGCCAGTAATATAGCCACAGGACGAGCTAACTATGGCCACACCTTC
CDR3 protein: CASNIATGRANYGHTF

V gene: TRBV6-1
J gene: TRBJ2-3
clone size: -
D gene: TRBD2
CDR3 DNA: TGTGCCAGCAGTGAAGGGTCTAGCGGGGTTGGTACGCAGTATTTT
CDR3 protein: CASSEGSSGVGTQYF

V gene: TRBV7-9
J gene: TRBJ1-3
clone size: few
D gene: -
CDR3 DNA: TGTGCCAGCAGCCCGGCCGGGAACTCTGGAAACACCATATATTTT
CDR3 protein: CASSPAGNSGNTIYF

V gene: TRBV6-5
J gene: TRBJ1-3
clone size: few
D gene: -
CDR3 DNA: TGTGCCAGCAGTTACTCACTGGGAAACACCATATATTTT
CDR3 protein: CASSYSLGNTIYF

V gene: TRBV27
J gene: TRBJ2-7
clone size: -
D gene: -
CDR3 DNA: TGTGCCAGCAGTTTAAGCTCCGCGGGGAGCTACGAGCAGTACTTC
CDR3 protein: CASSLSSAGSYEQYF

V gene: TRBV30
J gene: TRBJ2-2
clone size: -
D gene: TRBD2
CDR3 DNA: TGTGCCTACCGGCGCGGGGGGACCGGGGAGCTGTTTTTT
CDR3 protein: CAYRRGGTGELFF

V gene: TRBV6-2/TRBV6-3
J gene: TRBJ1-2
clone size: -
D gene: TRBD1
CDR3 DNA: TGTGCCAGCAGTGGACAGGGGATCTATGGCTACACCTTC
CDR3 protein: CASSGQGIYGYTF

V gene: TRBV5-1
J gene: TRBJ2-1
clone size: once
D gene: -
CDR3 DNA: TGCGCCAGCAGCACAGAGGGGACACTATCCTACAATGAGCAGTTCTTC
CDR3 protein: CASSTEGTLSYNEQFF

V gene: TRBV2
J gene: TRBJ1-6
clone size: once
D gene: -
CDR3 DNA: TGTGCCAGCAGTGTGGGGGGGTCTCAGCTGGGGTCACCCCTCCACTTT
CDR3 protein: CASSVGGSQLGSPLHF

V gene: TRBV4-3
J gene: TRBJ2-7
clone size: -
D gene: TRBD1
CDR3 DNA: TGCGCCAGCAGCCAAAAAAAAGTTTACAGGGGGAATCCCTACGAGCAGTACTTC
CDR3 protein: CASSQKKVYRGNPYEQYF

V gene: TRBV5-1
J gene: TRBJ2-6
clone size: -
D gene: -
CDR3 DNA: TGCGCCAGCAGCTTGCACGGGGAGTCTGGGGCCAACGTCCTGACTTTC
CDR3 protein: CASSLHGESGANVLTF

V gene: TRBV5-3
J gene: TRBJ1-6
clone size: -
D gene: -
CDR3 DNA: TGTGCCAGAAGCTTGGTGGGCGAACCAAGGTCACCCCTCCACTTT
CDR3 protein: CARSLVGEPRSPLHF

V gene: TRBV5-1
J gene: TRBJ1-1
clone size: once
D gene: -
CDR3 DNA: TGCGCCAGCAGTCCTATTCTTGCAGGGCCGAACACTGAAGCTTTCTTT
CDR3 protein: CASSPILAGPNTEAFF

V gene: TRBV12-3/TRBV12-4
J gene: TRBJ1-5
clone size: -
D gene: -
CDR3 DNA: TGTGCCACCCGGACAGGCAATCAGCCCCAGCATTTT
CDR3 protein: CATRTGNQPQHF

V gene: TRBV16
J gene: TRBJ2-7
clone size: once
D gene: -
CDR3 DNA: TGTGCCAGCAGCCAAGACCTAGCGCAGTACTTC
CDR3 protein: CASSQDLAQYF

V gene: TRBV20-1
J gene: TRBJ2-1
clone size: -
D gene: -
CDR3 DNA: TGCAGTGCTAGGAGGGGGAATGAGCAGTTCTTC
CDR3 protein: CSARRGNEQFF

V gene: TRBV9
J gene: TRBJ1-3
clone size: many
D gene: -
CDR3 DNA: TGTGCCAGCAGCCCCTTCCCCCAGTCCTCTGGAAACACCATATATTTT
CDR3 protein: CASSPFPQSSGNTIYF

V gene: TRBV5-1
J gene: TRBJ1-5
clone size: -
D gene: -
CDR3 DNA: TGCGCCAGCAGCTTGGACGGTAGCAATCAGCCCCAGCATTTT
CDR3 protein: CASSLDGSNQPQHF

V gene: TRBV3-1/TRBV3-2
J gene: TRBJ2-2
clone size: -
D gene: -
CDR3 DNA: TGTGCCAGCACAGGGCATGGACTATCTCCCGGGGAGCTGTTTTTT
CDR3 protein: CASTGHGLSPGELFF

V gene: TRBV5-4
J gene: TRBJ1-2
clone size: -
D gene: TRBD1
CDR3 DNA: TGTGCCAGCACCTCGCAAGCCCAGGGGGGCCATGGCTACACCTTC
CDR3 protein: CASTSQAQGGHGYTF

V gene: TRBV12-3/TRBV12-4
J gene: TRBJ2-3
clone size: -
D gene: -
CDR3 DNA: TGTGCCAGCAGTCCTAGCACAGATACGCAGTATTTT
CDR3 protein: CASSPSTDTQYF

V gene: TRBV9
J gene: TRBJ2-3
clone size: -
D gene: TRBD2
CDR3 DNA: TGTGCCAGCAGCGTAGTCGGAGCGGGAGGCACAGATACGCAGTATTTT
CDR3 protein: CASSVVGAGGTDTQYF

V gene: TRBV5-1
J gene: TRBJ2-7
clone size: -
D gene: TRBD1
CDR3 DNA: TGCGCCAGCAGCTTGGCCCCAGGGGGCGCGGACGAGCAGTACTTC
CDR3 protein: CASSLAPGGADEQYF

V gene: TRBV28
J gene: TRBJ1-6
clone size: -
D gene: TRBD1
CDR3 DNA: TGTGCCAGCAGCTTCGCAGGGGGTTCACCCCTCCACTTT
CDR3 protein: CASSFAGGSPLHF

V gene: TRBV19
J gene: TRBJ1-2
clone size: -
D gene: TRBD1
CDR3 DNA: TGTGCCAGTAGTACGGGACAGGGGCGAGGCTACACCTTC
CDR3 protein: CASSTGQGRGYTF

V gene: TRBV30
J gene: TRBJ2-3
clone size: once
D gene: TRBD2
CDR3 DNA: TGTGCCTGGAGTGTGGTTGGCGGGGGGCGGAACTCCACAGATACGCAGTATTTT
CDR3 protein: CAWSVVGGGRNSTDTQYF

V gene: TRBV5-1
J gene: TRBJ1-2
clone size: -
D gene: -
CDR3 DNA: TGCGCCAGCAGTCTTGGGGGGGAAGGCTACACCTTC
CDR3 protein: CASSLGGEGYTF

V gene: TRBV7-2
J gene: TRBJ2-5
clone size: -
D gene: -
CDR3 DNA: TGTGCCAGCAGCTTAGCTGCGGAGACCCAGTACTTC
CDR3 protein: CASSLAAETQYF

V gene: TRBV9
J gene: TRBJ1-2
clone size: -
D gene: -
CDR3 DNA: TGTGCCAGCAGCCCCCTGGGAGGGACCAACTATGGCTACACCTTC
CDR3 protein: CASSPLGGTNYGYTF

V gene: TRBV3-1/TRBV3-2
J gene: TRBJ2-1
clone size: -
D gene: -
CDR3 DNA: TGTGCCAGCCTCGGGGGTGGCGGGAACAATGAGCAGTTCTTC
CDR3 protein: CASLGGGGNNEQFF

V gene: TRBV4-1
J gene: TRBJ2-7
clone size: -
D gene: -
CDR3 DNA: TGCGCCAGCAGCCACTCAGGGGCACGGGAGCAGTACTTC
CDR3 protein: CASSHSGAREQYF

V gene: TRBV25-1
J gene: TRBJ2-3
clone size: -
D gene: TRBD2
CDR3 DNA: TGTGCCAGCAGTAGAATAGCGGGGGGGCCAGATACGCAGTATTTT
CDR3 protein: CASSRIAGGPDTQYF

V gene: TRBV3-1/TRBV3-2
J gene: TRBJ2-3
clone size: -
D gene: TRBD2
CDR3 DNA: TGTGCCAGCAGCCAAGTTGTTCCCAGTGCTAGCGGGGGCCGCTGGAGCACAGATACGCAGTATTTT
CDR3 protein: CASSQVVPSASGGRWSTDTQYF

V gene: TRBV5-6
J gene: TRBJ2-3
clone size: -
D gene: TRBD2
CDR3 DNA: TGTGCCAGCAGCTTGGTTAGCGGGGGCGTAGATACGCAGTATTTT
CDR3 protein: CASSLVSGGVDTQYF

V gene: TRBV19
J gene: TRBJ2-5
clone size: -
D gene: TRBD1
CDR3 DNA: TGTGCCAGTACCGGGGACAGGCAAGAGACCCAGTACTTC
CDR3 protein: CASTGDRQETQYF

V gene: TRBV7-9
J gene: TRBJ1-6
clone size: few
D gene: TRBD1
CDR3 DNA: TGTGCCAGCAGCTCGGACAGGCCGGGCCTTTCACCCCTCCACTTT
CDR3 protein: CASSSDRPGLSPLHF

V gene: TRBV3-1/TRBV3-2
J gene: TRBJ2-7
clone size: -
D gene: -
CDR3 DNA: TGTGCCAGCAGCCGCGGACAGCACCCCTACGAGCAGTACTTC
CDR3 protein: CASSRGQHPYEQYF

V gene: TRBV7-9
J gene: TRBJ1-1
clone size: -
D gene: TRBD1
CDR3 DNA: TGTGCCAGCAGCCCACGGACAGGGTACACTGAAGCTTTCTTT
CDR3 protein: CASSPRTGYTEAFF

V gene: TRBV5-1
J gene: TRBJ2-5
clone size: -
D gene: -
CDR3 DNA: TGCGCCAGCAGCCCCGAGACGGGCGGGGCAGGGGAGACCCAGTACTTC
CDR3 protein: CASSPETGGAGETQYF

V gene: TRBV15
J gene: TRBJ1-3
clone size: -
D gene: TRBD1
CDR3 DNA: TGTGCCACCAGCCTCACTGTGGCAGGGGGTGGAAACACCATATATTTT
CDR3 protein: CATSLTVAGGGNTIYF

V gene: TRBV3-1/TRBV3-2
J gene: TRBJ2-3
clone size: -
D gene: -
CDR3 DNA: TGTGCCAGCAGCCAAGTTAACAGGGAGACAGATACGCAGTATTTT
CDR3 protein: CASSQVNRETDTQYF